This T cell receptor (beta chain) stems from a study of T-cell memory formation after mild COVID-19. Findings and limits, study-wide: Researchers report contracting CD4+ clones mostly in CM and EM, with CD8+ clones in EMRA. There were some responding clones in pre-infection memory, which suggested that cross-reactive memory had joined.

This clonotype was seen a few times. The antigen remains undetermined. Constant-segment-primed 5'RACE gave TCR alpha and TCR beta cDNA libraries with sample barcodes and UMIs. One entry per CDR3 protein, called by TCRdb with MiXCR from the 5' RACE reads. The sample has over 120,000 distinct CDR3 sequences, 6% to 7% seen once; the top ten hold approximately 2.1%. The CDR3 length is 13 residues. Trimming pared 6 bases from V and 4 bases from J, leaving 10 bases between. The sequence came from an adult woman who had mild COVID-19 (a few samples of this study predate the infection). Cell type and time point are not known. V usage is TRBV12-3 or TRBV12-4 and J usage is TRBJ1-5; weak D call: TRBD1 (5 bases). Material: PBMCs or a T cell subset sorted from them (not recorded which). This CDR3 is CASSLQENQPQHF. In nucleotides, the CDR3 is TGTGCCAGCAGCCTACAGGAGAATCAGCCCCAGCATTTT.